The rows below give T cell receptor beta chains drawn from one sample of a study of T cells after yellow fever vaccination. TCRdb ran MiXCR on the 5' RACE reads and lists one entry per CDR3 protein. The sample contains approximately 300,000 distinct CDR3 sequences, approximately 9% of which appear only once. Specimen: PBMCs, collected on the day of the first yellow fever vaccination. The receptors stem from a man between 18 and 29 years old who received the YFV17D yellow fever vaccine. Each CDR3 is given with its conserved first and last residue. D genes are given only for firm matches. Not all rows give a size; the values are once, few, many and, for expanded clones, a class.

V gene: TRBV5-1; J gene: TRBJ2-3; D gene: TRBD1; clone size: many; CDR3 protein: CASSFGQDTDTQYF; CDR3 DNA: TGCGCCAGCAGCTTTGGACAGGACACAGATACGCAGTATTTT
V gene: TRBV24-1; J gene: TRBJ2-2; D gene: -; clone size: few; CDR3 protein: CATSDGGTAGTGELFF; CDR3 DNA: TGTGCCACCAGTGACGGGGGGACAGCGGGCACCGGGGAGCTGTTTTTT
V gene: TRBV20-1; J gene: TRBJ1-5; D gene: -; clone size: many; CDR3 protein: CSAAHGTSQPQHF; CDR3 DNA: TGCAGTGCCGCCCACGGGACCTCTCAGCCCCAGCATTTT
V gene: TRBV20-1; J gene: TRBJ1-1; D gene: -; clone size: few; CDR3 protein: CSRNRAGDTEAFF; CDR3 DNA: TGCAGTAGAAACAGGGCTGGGGACACTGAAGCTTTCTTT
V gene: TRBV12-3/TRBV12-4; J gene: TRBJ2-3; D gene: TRBD2; clone size: -; CDR3 protein: CASSAGLAGITDTQYF; CDR3 DNA: TGTGCCAGCAGTGCGGGACTAGCGGGGATCACAGATACGCAGTATTTT
V gene: TRBV20-1; J gene: TRBJ2-1; D gene: -; clone size: once; CDR3 protein: CSAPTSNYNEKFF; CDR3 DNA: TGCAGTGCTCCGACTAGTAACTACAATGAGAAGTTCTTC
V gene: TRBV12-3/TRBV12-4; J gene: TRBJ2-5; D gene: TRBD2; clone size: once; CDR3 protein: CASRLGSAGGLGETQYF; CDR3 DNA: TGTGCCAGCAGATTAGGGTCAGCGGGGGGGCTGGGGGAGACCCAGTACTTC
V gene: TRBV19; J gene: TRBJ2-3; D gene: TRBD2; clone size: -; CDR3 protein: CASTSGGGPDTQYF; CDR3 DNA: TGTGCCAGTACCTCGGGGGGGGGCCCAGATACGCAGTATTTT
V gene: TRBV5-6; J gene: TRBJ2-1; D gene: TRBD1; clone size: few; CDR3 protein: CASSPARGQGAKHEQFF; CDR3 DNA: TGTGCCAGCAGCCCCGCGCGGGGACAGGGGGCGAAGCATGAGCAGTTCTTC
V gene: TRBV7-2; J gene: TRBJ2-3; D gene: -; clone size: few; CDR3 protein: CASSFGSITDTQYF; CDR3 DNA: TGTGCCAGCAGCTTTGGGAGCATCACAGATACGCAGTATTTT
V gene: TRBV5-1; J gene: TRBJ2-3; D gene: -; clone size: -; CDR3 protein: CASGDTSTDTQYF; CDR3 DNA: TGCGCCAGCGGTGACACAAGCACAGATACGCAGTATTTT
V gene: TRBV5-4; J gene: TRBJ2-3; D gene: TRBD2; clone size: many; CDR3 protein: CASSSEAGGPTDTQYF; CDR3 DNA: TGTGCCAGCAGCTCGGAGGCGGGGGGGCCCACAGATACGCAGTATTTT
V gene: TRBV4-3; J gene: TRBJ2-5; D gene: -; clone size: -; CDR3 protein: CASSQDNSGETQYF; CDR3 DNA: TGCGCCAGCAGCCAAGATAACTCGGGAGAGACCCAGTACTTC
V gene: TRBV28; J gene: TRBJ1-6; D gene: -; clone size: -; CDR3 protein: CASRPGQSRGPLHF; CDR3 DNA: TGTGCCAGCAGGCCCGGACAGTCACGGGGACCCCTCCACTTT
V gene: TRBV19; J gene: TRBJ1-1; D gene: TRBD1; clone size: -; CDR3 protein: CASRQAGQGGGAFF; CDR3 DNA: TGTGCCAGTAGGCAAGCCGGACAGGGCGGCGGAGCTTTCTTT
V gene: TRBV5-1; J gene: TRBJ2-1; D gene: TRBD2; clone size: many; CDR3 protein: CASSLVAGGSNEQFF; CDR3 DNA: TGCGCCAGCAGCTTGGTAGCGGGCGGTTCCAATGAGCAGTTCTTC
V gene: TRBV5-1; J gene: TRBJ1-1; D gene: -; clone size: -; CDR3 protein: CASGEGPANTEAFF; CDR3 DNA: TGCGCCAGCGGTGAGGGACCTGCGAACACTGAAGCTTTCTTT
V gene: TRBV6-2/TRBV6-3; J gene: TRBJ2-1; D gene: TRBD2; clone size: few; CDR3 protein: CASSPLLVAGGYEQFF; CDR3 DNA: TGTGCCAGCAGCCCCCTACTCGTTGCGGGGGGTTATGAGCAGTTCTTC
V gene: TRBV5-1; J gene: TRBJ1-1; D gene: -; clone size: -; CDR3 protein: CASSRGSLTTEAFF; CDR3 DNA: TGCGCCAGCAGCAGGGGCAGCTTGACTACTGAAGCTTTCTTT
V gene: TRBV6-1; J gene: TRBJ1-6; D gene: TRBD1; clone size: many; CDR3 protein: CASSRQGNSPLHF; CDR3 DNA: TGTGCCAGCAGTCGACAGGGTAATTCACCCCTCCACTTT
V gene: TRBV25-1; J gene: TRBJ1-1; D gene: TRBD1; clone size: few; CDR3 protein: CASSEWGQGFVEAFF; CDR3 DNA: TGTGCCAGCAGTGAATGGGGACAGGGTTTCGTTGAAGCTTTCTTT
V gene: TRBV6-1; J gene: TRBJ2-2; D gene: TRBD1; clone size: few; CDR3 protein: CASSNDRADTGELFF; CDR3 DNA: TGTGCCAGCAGCAATGACAGGGCGGACACCGGGGAGCTGTTTTTT
V gene: TRBV7-9; J gene: TRBJ2-3; D gene: -; clone size: -; CDR3 protein: CASIWSGPTDTQYF; CDR3 DNA: TGTGCCAGCATCTGGAGCGGGCCCACAGATACGCAGTATTTT
V gene: TRBV4-3; J gene: TRBJ2-1; D gene: TRBD2; clone size: -; CDR3 protein: CASSQGTSGYNEQFF; CDR3 DNA: TGCGCCAGCAGCCAAGGGACTAGCGGCTACAATGAGCAGTTCTTC
V gene: TRBV27; J gene: TRBJ1-5; D gene: -; clone size: many; CDR3 protein: CASSPGWGNQPQHF; CDR3 DNA: TGTGCCAGCAGCCCGGGGTGGGGAAATCAGCCCCAGCATTTT
V gene: TRBV7-2; J gene: TRBJ1-4; D gene: TRBD1; clone size: few; CDR3 protein: CASSYRTGNEKLFF; CDR3 DNA: TGTGCCAGCAGCTACCGGACAGGGAATGAAAAACTGTTTTTT
V gene: TRBV6-5; J gene: TRBJ1-1; D gene: -; clone size: few; CDR3 protein: CASKGGWGAQNTEAFF; CDR3 DNA: TGTGCCAGCAAGGGGGGATGGGGGGCCCAGAACACTGAAGCTTTCTTT
V gene: TRBV20-1; J gene: TRBJ2-4; D gene: -; clone size: many; CDR3 protein: CSAGPQATAKNIQYF; CDR3 DNA: TGCAGTGCTGGGCCCCAAGCGACAGCCAAAAACATTCAGTACTTC
V gene: TRBV12-3/TRBV12-4; J gene: TRBJ2-5; D gene: -; clone size: many; CDR3 protein: CASSLSGAQETQYF; CDR3 DNA: TGTGCCAGCAGTTTAAGCGGAGCTCAAGAGACCCAGTACTTC
V gene: TRBV2; J gene: TRBJ1-5; D gene: -; clone size: -; CDR3 protein: CASTTEPLEPQHF; CDR3 DNA: TGTGCCAGCACGACGGAGCCCCTGGAGCCCCAGCATTTT
V gene: TRBV5-1; J gene: TRBJ2-3; D gene: -; clone size: many; CDR3 protein: CASGLSSSTDTQYF; CDR3 DNA: TGCGCCAGCGGCCTGTCGTCTAGCACAGATACGCAGTATTTT
V gene: TRBV29-1; J gene: TRBJ1-6; D gene: TRBD1; clone size: -; CDR3 protein: CSVRTGARNSPLHF; CDR3 DNA: TGCAGCGTGCGGACAGGGGCAAGAAATTCACCCCTCCACTTT
V gene: TRBV27; J gene: TRBJ1-6; D gene: -; clone size: -; CDR3 protein: CASSYRRDSPLHF; CDR3 DNA: TGTGCCAGCAGTTACCGACGGGATTCACCCCTCCACTTT
V gene: TRBV30; J gene: TRBJ2-1; D gene: -; clone size: many; CDR3 protein: CAWSPGGGSEQFF; CDR3 DNA: TGTGCCTGGAGTCCAGGGGGGGGCAGTGAGCAGTTCTTC
V gene: TRBV6-1; J gene: TRBJ2-6; D gene: -; clone size: few; CDR3 protein: CASTGGPTYSGANVLTF; CDR3 DNA: TGTGCCAGCACCGGGGGACCGACCTACTCTGGGGCCAACGTCCTGACTTTC
V gene: TRBV6-5; J gene: TRBJ2-3; D gene: TRBD2; clone size: few; CDR3 protein: CASSSPGLAGGSADTQYF; CDR3 DNA: TGTGCCAGCAGTTCACCGGGACTAGCGGGGGGGAGTGCAGATACGCAGTATTTT
V gene: TRBV7-9; J gene: TRBJ2-5; D gene: -; clone size: -; CDR3 protein: CASSFQVRGLETQYF; CDR3 DNA: TGTGCCAGCAGCTTCCAAGTTCGGGGCCTGGAGACCCAGTACTTC
V gene: TRBV5-6; J gene: TRBJ1-1; D gene: -; clone size: -; CDR3 protein: CASSLAGAKAFF; CDR3 DNA: TGTGCCAGCAGCTTGGCCGGGGCCAAAGCTTTCTTT
V gene: TRBV19; J gene: TRBJ2-1; D gene: -; clone size: -; CDR3 protein: CASSIGYNEQFF; CDR3 DNA: TGTGCCAGTAGTATTGGCTACAATGAGCAGTTCTTC
V gene: TRBV7-9; J gene: TRBJ1-4; D gene: TRBD1; clone size: few; CDR3 protein: CASSLRTGRNEKLFF; CDR3 DNA: TGTGCCAGCAGCTTGCGGACAGGGCGGAATGAAAAACTGTTTTTT
V gene: TRBV5-1; J gene: TRBJ2-2; D gene: TRBD1; clone size: many; CDR3 protein: CASSPNPDRGLGGTGELFF; CDR3 DNA: TGCGCCAGCAGCCCTAACCCGGACAGGGGGCTAGGCGGCACCGGGGAGCTGTTTTTT
V gene: TRBV7-8; J gene: TRBJ2-3; D gene: -; clone size: -; CDR3 protein: CASSLLAGGSLFTDTQYF; CDR3 DNA: TGTGCCAGCAGCTTACTAGCTGGGGGATCCCTCTTCACAGATACGCAGTATTTT
V gene: TRBV5-1; J gene: TRBJ2-1; D gene: TRBD1; clone size: many; CDR3 protein: CASSSTGVEGNEQFF; CDR3 DNA: TGCGCCAGCAGCTCGACAGGGGTTGAGGGCAATGAGCAGTTCTTC
V gene: TRBV5-1; J gene: TRBJ2-3; D gene: -; clone size: -; CDR3 protein: CASSLAGADDTQYF; CDR3 DNA: TGCGCCAGCAGCTTGGCAGGGGCGGACGATACGCAGTATTTT
V gene: TRBV4-2; J gene: TRBJ2-5; D gene: -; clone size: -; CDR3 protein: CASSQENSRETQYF; CDR3 DNA: TGTGCCAGCAGCCAAGAGAATAGCCGAGAGACCCAGTACTTC
V gene: TRBV12-3/TRBV12-4; J gene: TRBJ1-2; D gene: -; clone size: -; CDR3 protein: CASSPNPDYGYTF; CDR3 DNA: TGTGCCAGCAGTCCGAACCCCGACTATGGCTACACCTTC
V gene: TRBV12-3/TRBV12-4; J gene: TRBJ2-1; D gene: -; clone size: -; CDR3 protein: CASSFLGGYKQFF; CDR3 DNA: TGTGCCAGCAGTTTTTTAGGAGGGTATAAGCAGTTCTTC
V gene: TRBV11-2; J gene: TRBJ2-3; D gene: -; clone size: -; CDR3 protein: CASSLVLGPGTDTQYF; CDR3 DNA: TGTGCCAGCAGCTTAGTACTGGGGCCCGGCACAGATACGCAGTATTTT
V gene: TRBV24-1; J gene: TRBJ1-2; D gene: -; clone size: -; CDR3 protein: CATSDFTQGRGYTF; CDR3 DNA: TGTGCCACCAGTGATTTTACTCAAGGGCGCGGCTACACCTTC
V gene: TRBV4-1; J gene: TRBJ1-1; D gene: TRBD1; clone size: few; CDR3 protein: CASSQGWGQAEAFF; CDR3 DNA: TGCGCCAGCAGCCAAGGCTGGGGACAGGCTGAAGCTTTCTTT
V gene: TRBV18; J gene: TRBJ2-7; D gene: -; clone size: -; CDR3 protein: CASSSQGQSYEQYF; CDR3 DNA: TGTGCCAGCTCATCGCAGGGGCAATCCTACGAGCAGTACTTC
V gene: TRBV5-8; J gene: TRBJ2-2; D gene: TRBD1; clone size: few; CDR3 protein: CASSSGQGPGELFF; CDR3 DNA: TGTGCCAGCAGCTCGGGACAGGGCCCCGGGGAGCTGTTTTTT
V gene: TRBV7-9; J gene: TRBJ1-2; D gene: TRBD1; clone size: few; CDR3 protein: CASSPTRNTGGAYGYTF; CDR3 DNA: TGTGCCAGCAGCCCTACTAGGAATACAGGGGGAGCCTATGGCTACACCTTC
V gene: TRBV20-1; J gene: TRBJ1-1; D gene: -; clone size: few; CDR3 protein: CSACSAVSVTEAFF; CDR3 DNA: TGCAGTGCCTGCTCAGCGGTATCGGTCACTGAAGCTTTCTTT
V gene: TRBV5-4; J gene: TRBJ2-1; D gene: -; clone size: few; CDR3 protein: CASSLEVEAYNEQFF; CDR3 DNA: TGTGCCAGCAGCTTGGAGGTAGAGGCCTACAATGAGCAGTTCTTC
V gene: TRBV4-2; J gene: TRBJ2-1; D gene: TRBD2; clone size: -; CDR3 protein: CASSQDERGGRDEQFF; CDR3 DNA: TGTGCCAGCAGCCAAGACGAGCGGGGGGGCCGGGATGAGCAGTTCTTC
V gene: TRBV9; J gene: TRBJ1-3; D gene: -; clone size: few; CDR3 protein: CASSIGGSSSGNTIYF; CDR3 DNA: TGTGCCAGCAGTATAGGAGGCTCGAGCTCTGGAAACACCATATATTTT
V gene: TRBV12-3/TRBV12-4; J gene: TRBJ1-1; D gene: -; clone size: few; CDR3 protein: CASNHLDSSPEAFF; CDR3 DNA: TGTGCCAGCAACCATTTGGACAGTAGCCCTGAAGCTTTCTTT
V gene: TRBV9; J gene: TRBJ2-5; D gene: -; clone size: many; CDR3 protein: CASSPRQGRETQYF; CDR3 DNA: TGTGCCAGCAGCCCACGGCAGGGGAGAGAGACCCAGTACTTC
V gene: TRBV20-1; J gene: TRBJ1-5; D gene: -; clone size: few; CDR3 protein: CSARTRGYGAQHF; CDR3 DNA: TGCAGTGCTAGAACCCGGGGCTACGGGGCCCAGCATTTT